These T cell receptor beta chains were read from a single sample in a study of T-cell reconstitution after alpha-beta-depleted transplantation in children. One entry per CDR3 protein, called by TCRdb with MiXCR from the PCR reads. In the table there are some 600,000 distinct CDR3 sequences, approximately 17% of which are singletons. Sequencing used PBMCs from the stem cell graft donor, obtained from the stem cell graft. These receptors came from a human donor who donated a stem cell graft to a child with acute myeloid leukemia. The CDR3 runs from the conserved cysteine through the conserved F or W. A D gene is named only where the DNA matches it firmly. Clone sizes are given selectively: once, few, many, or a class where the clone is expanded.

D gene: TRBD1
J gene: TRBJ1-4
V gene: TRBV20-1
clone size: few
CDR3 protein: CSARARDSWKGLFF
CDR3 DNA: TGCAGTGCCCGCGCGAGGGACAGCTGGAAGGGGCTGTTTTTT

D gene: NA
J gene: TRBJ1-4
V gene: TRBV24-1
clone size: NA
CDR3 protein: CATSDAVYGEKLFF
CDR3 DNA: TGTGCCACCAGTGATGCCGTTTACGGTGAAAAACTGTTTTTT

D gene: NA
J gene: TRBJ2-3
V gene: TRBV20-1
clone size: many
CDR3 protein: CSGLVRSADTQYF
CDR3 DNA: TGCAGCGGACTTGTTCGGAGCGCAGATACGCAGTATTTT

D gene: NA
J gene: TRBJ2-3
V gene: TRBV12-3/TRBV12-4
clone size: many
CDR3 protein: CASRFTDTQYF
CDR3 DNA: TGTGCCAGCAGGTTCACAGATACGCAGTATTTT

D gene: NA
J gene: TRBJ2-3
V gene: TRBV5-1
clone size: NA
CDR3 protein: CASSLERGPQYF
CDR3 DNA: TGCGCCAGCAGCTTGGAACGGGGGCCGCAGTATTTT

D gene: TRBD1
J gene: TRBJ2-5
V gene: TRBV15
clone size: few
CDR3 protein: CATSRDTGGAETQYF
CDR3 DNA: TGTGCCACCAGCAGAGATACAGGGGGCGCCGAGACCCAGTACTTC

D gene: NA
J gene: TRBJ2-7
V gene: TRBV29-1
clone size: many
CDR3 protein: CSVEGGTDYEQYF
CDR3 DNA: TGCAGCGTTGAAGGGGGAACGGACTACGAGCAGTACTTC

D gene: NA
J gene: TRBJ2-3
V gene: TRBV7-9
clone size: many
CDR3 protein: CASSLEGHVQYF
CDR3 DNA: TGTGCCAGCAGCTTAGAGGGTCACGTGCAGTATTTT

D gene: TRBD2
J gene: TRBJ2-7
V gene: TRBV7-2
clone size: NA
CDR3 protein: CASSSRGGGASNEQYF
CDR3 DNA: TGTGCCAGCAGCTCACGAGGCGGGGGAGCGTCGAACGAGCAGTACTTC

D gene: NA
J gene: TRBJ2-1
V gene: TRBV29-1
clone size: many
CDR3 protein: CSVVGPDREQFF
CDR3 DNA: TGCAGCGTTGTGGGGCCGGATCGTGAGCAGTTCTTC

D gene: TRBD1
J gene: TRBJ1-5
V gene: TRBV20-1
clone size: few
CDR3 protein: CSAMGTTGVNQPQHF
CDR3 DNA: TGCAGTGCGATGGGGACCACAGGGGTCAATCAGCCCCAGCATTTT

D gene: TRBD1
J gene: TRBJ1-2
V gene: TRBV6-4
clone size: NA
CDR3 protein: CASSAEQGIGYTF
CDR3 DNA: TGTGCCAGCAGTGCCGAACAGGGGATCGGCTACACCTTC

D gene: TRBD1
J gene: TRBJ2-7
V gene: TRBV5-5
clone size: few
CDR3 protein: CASSLTTGTGTYEQYF
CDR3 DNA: TGTGCCAGCAGCTTGACGACCGGGACAGGGACCTACGAGCAGTACTTC

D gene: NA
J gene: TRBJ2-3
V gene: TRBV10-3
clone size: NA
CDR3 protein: CAISEPSTDTQYF
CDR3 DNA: TGTGCCATCAGTGAGCCTAGCACAGATACGCAGTATTTT

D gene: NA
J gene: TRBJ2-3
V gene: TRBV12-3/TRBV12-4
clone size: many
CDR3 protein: CASSFSTDTQYF
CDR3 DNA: TGTGCCAGCAGCTTCAGCACAGATACGCAGTATTTT

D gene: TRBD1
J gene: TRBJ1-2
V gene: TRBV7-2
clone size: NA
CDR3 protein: CASSPHRGDYGYTF
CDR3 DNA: TGTGCCAGCAGCCCCCACAGGGGAGACTATGGCTACACCTTC

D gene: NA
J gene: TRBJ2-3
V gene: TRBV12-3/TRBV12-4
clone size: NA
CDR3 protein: CASRTAGTGNDTQYF
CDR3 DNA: TGTGCCAGCAGAACAGCGGGAACAGGGAACGATACGCAGTATTTT

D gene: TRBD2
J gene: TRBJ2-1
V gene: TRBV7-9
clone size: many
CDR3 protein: CASSQPGLAVPEQFF
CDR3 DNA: TGTGCCAGCAGCCAACCGGGACTAGCGGTCCCTGAGCAGTTCTTC

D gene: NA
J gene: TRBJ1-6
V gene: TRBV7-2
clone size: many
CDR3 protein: CASSSHSLSPLHF
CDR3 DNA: TGTGCCAGCAGCTCCCACAGCCTTTCACCCCTCCACTTT

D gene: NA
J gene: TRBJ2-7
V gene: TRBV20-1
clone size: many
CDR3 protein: CSARDLGSSGREQYF
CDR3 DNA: TGCAGTGCTAGAGATCTGGGCAGTTCGGGTAGGGAGCAGTACTTC

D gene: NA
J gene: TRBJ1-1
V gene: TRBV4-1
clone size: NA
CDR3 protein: CASSQETESGTEAFF
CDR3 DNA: TGCGCCAGCAGCCAAGAAACAGAGAGCGGCACTGAAGCTTTCTTT

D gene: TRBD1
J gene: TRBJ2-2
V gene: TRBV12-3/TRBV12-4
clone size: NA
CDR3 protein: CASSPTGTGFGTGELFF
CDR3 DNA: TGTGCCAGCAGTCCTACCGGGACAGGGTTTGGCACCGGGGAGCTGTTTTTT

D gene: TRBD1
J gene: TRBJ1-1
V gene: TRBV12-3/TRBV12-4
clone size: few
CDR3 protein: CASTSQGRNTEAFF
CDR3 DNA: TGTGCCAGCACTTCACAGGGGAGGAACACTGAAGCTTTCTTT

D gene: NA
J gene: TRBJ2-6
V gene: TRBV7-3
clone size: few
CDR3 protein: CASSGPGRNSGANVLTF
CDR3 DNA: TGTGCCAGCAGCGGGCCGGGACGCAACTCTGGGGCCAACGTCCTGACTTTC

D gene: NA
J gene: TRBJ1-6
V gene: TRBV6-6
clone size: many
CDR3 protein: CASSYSSKAPLHF
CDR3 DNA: TGTGCCAGCAGTTACAGCTCCAAGGCACCCCTCCACTTT

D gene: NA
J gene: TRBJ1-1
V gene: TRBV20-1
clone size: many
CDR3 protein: CSAKKGGMNTEAFF
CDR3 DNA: TGCAGTGCTAAAAAGGGGGGTATGAACACTGAAGCTTTCTTT

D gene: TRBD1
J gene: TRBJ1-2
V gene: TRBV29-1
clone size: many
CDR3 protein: CSVEDLAAHGTAKANYGYTF
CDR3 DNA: TGCAGCGTTGAAGATCTAGCCGCCCACGGGACAGCTAAAGCTAACTATGGCTACACCTTC

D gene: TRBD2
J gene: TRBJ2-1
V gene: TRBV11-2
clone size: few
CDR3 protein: CASSPRTSDMGNEQFF
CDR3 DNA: TGTGCCAGCAGCCCCAGGACTAGCGATATGGGGAATGAGCAGTTCTTC

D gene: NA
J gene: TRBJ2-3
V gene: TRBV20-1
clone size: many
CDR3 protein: CSARDSRDWADTQYF
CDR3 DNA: TGCAGTGCTAGAGATTCGAGGGATTGGGCAGATACGCAGTATTTT

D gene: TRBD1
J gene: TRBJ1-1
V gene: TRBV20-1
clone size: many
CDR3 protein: CSATDRGYRDTEAFF
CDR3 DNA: TGCAGTGCTACCGACAGGGGGTATAGGGACACTGAAGCTTTCTTT

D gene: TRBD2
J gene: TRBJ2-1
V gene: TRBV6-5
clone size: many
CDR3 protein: CASSQGLAGEYNEQFF
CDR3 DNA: TGTGCCAGCAGTCAGGGACTAGCGGGGGAGTACAATGAGCAGTTCTTC

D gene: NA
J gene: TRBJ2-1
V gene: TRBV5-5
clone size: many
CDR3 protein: CASSMWTGTNNNEQFF
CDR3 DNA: TGTGCCAGCAGCATGTGGACCGGGACAAACAACAATGAGCAGTTCTTC

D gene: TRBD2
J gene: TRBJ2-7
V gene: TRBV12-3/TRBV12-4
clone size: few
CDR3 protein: CASSGLAGSYEQYF
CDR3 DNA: TGTGCCAGCAGCGGACTAGCGGGGTCCTACGAGCAGTACTTC

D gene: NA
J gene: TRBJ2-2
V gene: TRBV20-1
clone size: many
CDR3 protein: CSASPSTNTGELFF
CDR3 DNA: TGCAGTGCTAGCCCTAGTACTAACACCGGGGAGCTGTTTTTT

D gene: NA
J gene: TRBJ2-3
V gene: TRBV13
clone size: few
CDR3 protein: CASSPGPAGDTQYF
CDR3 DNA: TGTGCCAGCAGCCCCGGCCCCGCCGGAGATACGCAGTATTTT

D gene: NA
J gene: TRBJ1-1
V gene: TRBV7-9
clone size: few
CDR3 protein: CASFRDTEAFF
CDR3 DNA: TGTGCCAGCTTTAGGGACACTGAAGCTTTCTTT

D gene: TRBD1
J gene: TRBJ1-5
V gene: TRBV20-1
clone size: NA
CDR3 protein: CSARPQGMNQPQHF
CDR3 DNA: TGCAGTGCTAGACCACAGGGGATGAACCAGCCCCAGCATTTT

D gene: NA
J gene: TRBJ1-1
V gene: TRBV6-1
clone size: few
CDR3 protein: CASEGDWVTEAFF
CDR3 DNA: TGTGCCAGTGAGGGGGACTGGGTCACTGAAGCTTTCTTT

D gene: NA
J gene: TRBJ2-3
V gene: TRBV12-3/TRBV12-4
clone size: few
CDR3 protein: CASSSFRGDTQYF
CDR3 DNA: TGTGCCAGCAGTTCCTTCAGGGGAGATACGCAGTATTTT

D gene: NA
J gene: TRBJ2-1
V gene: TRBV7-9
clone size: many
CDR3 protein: CASSPTYGDEQFF
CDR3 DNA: TGTGCCAGCAGCCCCACTTACGGGGATGAGCAGTTCTTC

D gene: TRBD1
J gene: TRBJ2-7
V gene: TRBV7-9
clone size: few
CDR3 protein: CASSFARDRGQAYEQYF
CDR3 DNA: TGTGCCAGCAGCTTCGCTCGTGACAGGGGGCAAGCCTACGAGCAGTACTTC

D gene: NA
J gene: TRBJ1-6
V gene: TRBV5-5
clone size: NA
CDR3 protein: CASSLGQVGSPLHF
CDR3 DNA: TGTGCCAGCAGCTTGGGGCAGGTTGGTTCACCCCTCCACTTT

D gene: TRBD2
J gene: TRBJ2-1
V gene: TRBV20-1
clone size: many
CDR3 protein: CSAPSRGTSSYNEQFF
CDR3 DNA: TGCAGTGCTCCCTCAAGGGGGACTAGCTCCTACAATGAGCAGTTCTTC

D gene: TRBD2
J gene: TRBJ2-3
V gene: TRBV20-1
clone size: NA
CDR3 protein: CSARTGGTQYF
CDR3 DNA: TGCAGTGCTAGAACGGGGGGTACGCAGTATTTT

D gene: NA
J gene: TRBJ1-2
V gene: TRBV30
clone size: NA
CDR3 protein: CAWRMGTRGYGYTF
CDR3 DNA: TGTGCCTGGAGAATGGGTACGCGGGGGTATGGCTACACCTTC

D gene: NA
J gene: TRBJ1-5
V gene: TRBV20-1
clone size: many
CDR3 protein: CSATSVANQPQHF
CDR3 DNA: TGCAGTGCTACTTCCGTAGCGAATCAGCCCCAGCATTTT

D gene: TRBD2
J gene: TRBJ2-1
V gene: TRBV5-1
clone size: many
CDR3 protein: CASSVTSGGSTNEQFF
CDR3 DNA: TGCGCCAGCAGCGTGACGAGCGGGGGGTCTACAAATGAGCAGTTCTTC

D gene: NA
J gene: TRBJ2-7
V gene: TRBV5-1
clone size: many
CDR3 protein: CASSLGREQYF
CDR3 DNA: TGTGCCAGCAGCTTGGGCAGGGAGCAGTACTTC

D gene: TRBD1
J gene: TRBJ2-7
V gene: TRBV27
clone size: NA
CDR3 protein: CASSFGDSLYEQYF
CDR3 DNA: TGTGCCAGCAGTTTTGGGGACAGTCTCTACGAGCAGTACTTC

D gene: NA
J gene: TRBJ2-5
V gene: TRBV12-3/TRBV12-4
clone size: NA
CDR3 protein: CASSLLGVETQYF
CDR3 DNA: TGTGCCAGCAGTTTATTGGGAGTGGAGACCCAGTACTTC

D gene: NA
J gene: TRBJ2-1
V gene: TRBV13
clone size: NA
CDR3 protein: CASSLQGSGNNEQFF
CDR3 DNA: TGTGCCAGCAGCTTACAGGGTTCGGGGAACAATGAGCAGTTCTTC

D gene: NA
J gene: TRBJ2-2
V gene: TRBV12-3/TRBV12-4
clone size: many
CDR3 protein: CASRPQGDTGELFF
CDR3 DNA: TGTGCCAGCAGGCCACAGGGTGACACCGGGGAGCTGTTTTTT

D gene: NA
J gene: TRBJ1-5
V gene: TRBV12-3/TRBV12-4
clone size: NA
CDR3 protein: CASSPAFAKNQPQHF
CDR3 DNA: TGTGCCAGCAGCCCGGCCTTTGCGAAAAATCAGCCCCAGCATTTT